A single sample is the source of the 23 T cell receptor beta chains below, sequenced in a study of T-cell reconstitution after alpha-beta-depleted transplantation in children. The library targeted TCRbeta and was prepared with unique molecular identifiers. TCRdb fed the PCR reads into MiXCR, producing one record per CDR3 protein. The sample lists tens of thousands of distinct CDR3 sequences, 50% to 55% occurring once. The material was peripheral blood, obtained before TCRalphabeta/CD19-depleted stem cell transplant. The receptors derive from a boy under three years old with SCID, due to receive a stem cell transplant.

This clonotype turned up a few times. The chain joins TRBV11-1 to TRBJ2-3; D not certain. The CDR3 totals 18 residues. Trimming shortened V by 4 bases and J by 1 base, and 21 bases separated the two germline ends. Germline V gives CDR1 SGHAT, CDR2 FQDESV (reference sequence). In DNA, the CDR3 is TGTGCCAGCAGCTCCTCCAGACTTTTACCCTCCCGCACAGATACGCAGTATTTT. Amino acids: CASSSSRLLPSRTDTQYF.

V and J are TRBV12-3 or TRBV12-4 and TRBJ1-2; D call uncertain. This CDR3 is built from 14 residues. V was trimmed by 1 base and J by 2 bases, leaving 8 bases between them. The CDR3 is CASSLGASNYGYTF. In nucleotides, the CDR3 is TGTGCCAGCAGTTTAGGCGCCTCCAACTATGGCTACACCTTC.

The chain combines TRBV20-1 with TRBJ2-7; D might be TRBD2 (6 bases). This CDR3 has 13 residues. V dropped 5 bases and J dropped 6 bases, with 17 bases sitting between them. Germline V gene sequence: CDR1 DFQATT, CDR2 SNEGSKA (reference sequence). CDR3 DNA: TGCAGTGCTCACCTAGGGAGGTCGGGCGAGCAGTACTTC. The encoded protein is CSAHLGRSGEQYF.

V is TRBV7-3 and J is TRBJ2-1; TRBD2 agrees at 8 bases. V lost 4 bases to trimming and J lost 9 bases; unmatched junction nucleotides: 8. Germline V gene data show CDR1 as SGHTA and CDR2 as FQGTGA. This CDR3 is 14 amino acids long. In nucleotides, the CDR3 is TGTGCCAGCAGCTCCCAAGGACTAGCAGCTGAGCAGTTCTTC. Translation: CASSSQGLAAEQFF.

The chain is built from TRBV5-5 and TRBJ2-7; no definite D call. Between the trimmed V and J ends, which lost 4 bases and 7 bases, there was a span of 12 bases. The CDR3 runs 12 residues. The germline V gene encodes CDR1 SGHKS and CDR2 YYEKEE (reference sequence). The CDR3 spells CASSADIREQYF. The CDR3, as DNA: TGTGCCAGCAGCGCCGATATCCGGGAGCAGTACTTC.

The sample holds many counts of this clonotype. This chain joins TRBV4-3 and TRBJ2-7; 7 bases match TRBD1. CDR3 length: 16 residues. Germline CDR1 is LGHNA and CDR2 is YSLEER. V trimming: 3 bases; J trimming: 0 bases; junction bases outside the gene matches: 8. Here the CDR3 DNA reads TGCGCCAGCAGCCAGGGTGGACAGGTGAGCTCCTACGAGCAGTACTTC. Translation: CASSQGGQVSSYEQYF.

The V call is TRBV20-1, the J call TRBJ1-1, with 11 bases matching TRBD1. This CDR3 contains 13 residues. V trimming: 5 bases; J trimming: 3 bases; junction bases outside the gene matches: 2. CDR1 DFQATT and CDR2 SNEGSKA come from the germline V gene (reference sequence). In DNA form, the CDR3 reads TGCAGTGCTGGGGGACAGGGGGACACTGAAGCTTTCTTT. This encodes CSAGGQGDTEAFF.

V usage is TRBV29-1 and J usage is TRBJ2-1; 14 bases agree with TRBD2. This CDR3 region has 19 residues. Losses at the gene ends were 1 base for V and 0 bases for J; bases not matched to a gene: 8. Germline CDR1 reads SQVTM; CDR2 reads ANQGSEA. The CDR3 reads CSVEAPGLAGATSYNEQFF. CDR3 nucleotide sequence: TGCAGCGTTGAAGCTCCGGGACTAGCGGGGGCCACCTCCTACAATGAGCAGTTCTTC.

The chain has TRBV4-3 and TRBJ1-1; D possibly corresponds to TRBD1 (5 bases). Germline V CDR1 and CDR2: LGHNA, YSLEER. V was cut by 4 bases and J by 8 bases, with 14 bases left in between. This CDR3 has 13 amino acids. CDR3 bases: TGCGCCAGCAGCCGATACCGGGACCGCGAAGCTTTCTTT. Protein product: CASSRYRDREAFF.

This rearrangement joins TRBV28 to TRBJ2-7; D gene unclear. Germline V gene data show CDR1 as MDHEN and CDR2 as SYDVKM. V lost 2 bases and J 2 bases, leaving 13 bases between the germline ends. This CDR3 comprises 15 residues. The chain's CDR3 is CASSLLRDLTYEQYF. DNA of the CDR3: TGTGCCAGCAGTTTACTCAGAGACCTAACCTACGAGCAGTACTTC.

V and J are TRBV5-6 and TRBJ2-7; unclear D gene. There are 14 residues in the CDR3. The V and J ends lost 2 bases and 7 bases respectively, with 16 bases between them. CDR1 is SGHDT and CDR2 is YYEEEE in the germline V gene. The CDR3 sequence: CASSFRGSVEEQYF. The CDR3 DNA reads TGTGCCAGCAGCTTCAGAGGTAGTGTTGAAGAGCAGTACTTC.

This clonotype has only a few counts. The chain joins TRBV6-1 to TRBJ1-3; D uncertain. Germline CDR1 is MNHNS and CDR2 is SASEGT. The CDR3 extends over 13 amino acids. V was trimmed by 5 bases and J by 4 bases, leaving 9 bases between them. The CDR3 spells CASSPMGGNTIYF. CDR3 DNA sequence: TGTGCCAGCAGTCCCATGGGCGGAAACACCATATATTTT.

This chain uses TRBV4-3 with TRBJ2-4; D tentatively fits TRBD1 or TRBD2 (5 bases each). The CDR3 has 14 amino acids. Trimming shortened V by 5 bases and J by 0 bases, and 8 bases separated the two germline ends. Germline V lookup: CDR1 LGHNA, CDR2 YSLEER. The CDR3 region has the DNA TGCGCCAGCAGCGTGGGACCAGCCAAAAACATTCAGTACTTC. This codes for CASSVGPAKNIQYF.

This chain uses TRBV7-9 with TRBJ2-7, with 7 bases aligning to TRBD2. V was clipped by 3 bases and J by 2 bases; unmatched bases: 4. The CDR3 has 14 amino acids. The germline V gene encodes CDR1 SEHNR and CDR2 FQNEAQ (reference sequence). The CDR3 spells CASSFPGLTYEQYF. The CDR3 region has the DNA TGTGCCAGCAGCTTTCCGGGACTAACCTACGAGCAGTACTTC.

This clonotype appeared a few times. The chain joins TRBV9 to TRBJ1-1; D uncertain. Germline assignment: CDR1 SGDLS and CDR2 YYNGEE. Trimming removed 3 bases from V and 1 base from J, with 7 bases in between. This CDR3 spans 13 amino acids. The CDR3: CASSAGKNTEAFF. The CDR3, as DNA: TGTGCCAGCAGCGCCGGGAAGAACACTGAAGCTTTCTTT.

The gene calls are TRBV3-1 and TRBJ1-1, with D possibly matching TRBD1 (5 bases). Germline CDR1 reads LGHDT; CDR2 reads YNNKEL (reference sequence). The CDR3 is made up of 14 amino acids. V dropped 0 bases and J dropped 4 bases, with 9 bases sitting between them. The CDR3, as DNA: TGTGCCAGCAGCCAAGACCCGGGGGTCACTGAAGCTTTCTTT. Its protein is CASSQDPGVTEAFF.

V and J are TRBV11-1 and TRBJ1-1, with TRBD1 matching 9 bases. Germline CDR1 reads SGHAT; CDR2 reads FQDESV (reference sequence). This CDR3 comprises 15 residues. The trim removed 4 bases at V and 4 bases at J, leaving 7 bases unmatched. In DNA form, the CDR3 reads TGTGCCAGCAGCTCGCGGCGGGGACAGGGCACTGAAGCTTTCTTT. It yields the protein CASSSRRGQGTEAFF.

This clonotype was counted a few times. The rearrangement links TRBV20-1 to TRBJ2-7; D might be TRBD1 (6 bases). V lost 3 bases and J lost 2, with 14 bases in between. Germline V gene sequence: CDR1 DFQATT, CDR2 SNEGSKA (reference sequence). CDR3 length: 14 residues. The CDR3 sequence is CSASVRDIPYEQYF. The CDR3 DNA reads TGCAGTGCTAGTGTTCGGGACATCCCCTACGAGCAGTACTTC.

The chain combines TRBV6-2 or TRBV6-3 with TRBJ2-1; 9 bases map to TRBD1. Germline V gene lookup returns CDR1 MNHEY and CDR2 SVGEGT. This CDR3 has 16 residues. V trimming: 4 bases; J trimming: 7 bases; junction bases outside the gene matches: 11. The CDR3 spells CASSSAAGQGKNEQFF. The DNA for the CDR3 is TGTGCCAGCAGTTCGGCCGCGGGACAGGGTAAGAATGAGCAGTTCTTC.

The V and J genes are TRBV6-5 and TRBJ2-1, with 8 bases that match TRBD2. The CDR3 runs 13 residues. Unmatched junction bases numbered 6, after V lost 4 bases and J lost 10 bases. Germline V gene lookup returns CDR1 MNHEY and CDR2 SVGAGI. As DNA, the CDR3 is TGTGCCAGCAGTTCCGGGGGGGCGACAGAGCAGTTCTTC. Its protein product is CASSSGGATEQFF.

This clonotype appeared a few times. The chain uses TRBV4-2 and TRBJ2-1, with D perhaps matching TRBD2 (5 bases). The V end was cut by 0 bases, the J end by 9 bases, with 18 bases between. This CDR3 contains 16 residues. Germline CDR1 is LGHNA and CDR2 is YNFKEQ. DNA for the CDR3: TGTGCCAGCAGCCAAGATGGTTCAGGACTTACGGGTGAGCAGTTCTTC. Amino acid sequence: CASSQDGSGLTGEQFF.

The chain combines TRBV5-1 with TRBJ2-5, with D possibly matching TRBD2 (5 bases). V was clipped by 4 bases and J by 4 bases, with 17 bases between them. This CDR3 comprises 15 residues. CDR1 is SGHRS, CDR2 YFSETQ, per germline. The CDR3 loop is CASSPGMLGGETQYF. Written as DNA, the CDR3 is TGCGCCAGCAGCCCCGGGATGTTAGGCGGAGAGACCCAGTACTTC.

CDR3 DNA sequence: TGCGCCAGCAGCTCGTATGGGGGGGGCACTGAAGCTTTCTTT. This translates into CASSSYGGGTEAFF. This chain joins TRBV5-1 and TRBJ1-1; perhaps TRBD1 as D (5 bases). V lost 3 bases and J 4 bases, leaving 13 bases between the germline ends. The CDR3 loop spans 14 amino acids. Per germline, CDR1 SGHRS and CDR2 YFSETQ. The full variable domain, rest sourced from reference TRBV5-1 and TRBJ1-1, is KAGVTQTPRYLIKTRGQQVTLSCSPISGHRSVSWYQQTPGQGLQFLFEYFSETQRNKGNFPGRFSGRQFSNSRSEMNVSTLELGDSALYLCASSSYGGGTEAFFGQGTRLTVV.